This entry is about one TCR beta chain. This clonotype was counted between two and nine times. No cognate antigen has been identified for it. Per-nucleotide qualities are absent, and no much larger clonotype sits a single base away. The data were obtained in a study of regulatory T cells in long-lasting Graves disease (dated by TCRdb to the early 2020s). Regarding the complete study: Patients with newly diagnosed Graves' disease had been on antithyroid drugs for under 3 months. The study was registered as a clinical trial and conducted in China. A total of some 33 samples were covered by TCR sequencing, comprising roughly 13 persistent and around 20 newly diagnosed Graves' disease patients. This study used TCR sequencing and RNA sequencing of peripheral blood to compare persistent Graves' disease patients against newly diagnosed Graves' disease patients. The paper as a whole reports these results and caveats: Persistent disease showed preferential use of TRBV28, TRBJ1-2 and TRBJ2-5, whereas newly diagnosed disease favored TRBV20-1 and TRBJ2-1. Only the TCR beta chain was sequenced and analyzed. Persistent Graves' disease patients showed lower TCR Shannon entropy and fewer highly expanded clones than newly diagnosed patients, suggesting clonal expansion. The study examined only peripheral blood because the primary lesion, thyroid tissue, could not be accessed. The authors acknowledged the small sample size as a limitation that may reduce accuracy. More public clonotypes were shared among persistent patients (over 2,500) than among newly diagnosed patients (966).

The time point label here, explained by the study, means: newly diagnosed GD, antithyroid drugs for less than 3 months. For both TCR sequencing and RNA sequencing, RNA was extracted from PBMCs using TRIzol. Graves' disease was diagnosed according to American Thyroid Association guidelines. Patients for the study were recruited at an endocrinology department in Xi'an, China. Each patient gave 8.5 to 9.5 milliliters of peripheral blood, collected in an EDTA anticoagulant tube. Ficoll Paque Plus density gradient separation was used to isolate PBMCs, and no further T cell sorting was done. An Agilent 2100 Bioanalyzer and agarose gel were used to check RNA quality, while a NanoDrop 2000 measured RNA concentration. Spanning cysteine to phenylalanine, the CDR3 consists of 13 amino acids. Of the read, only the CDR3 DNA is kept; its 39 bases are in frame from base 1. Sequences SGHNT (CDR1) and YYREEE (CDR2) are obtained from the germline V gene (reference sequence). Trimming removed 0 bases from V and 3 bases from J, leaving 7 bases between the germline ends.

Libraries were constructed by multiplex PCR. Sequencing was performed on an Illumina HiSeq 4000. CDR3 regions were amplified by Arm-PCR with iRepertoire HTBI primers to construct TCR beta libraries. Before sequencing, the PCR products underwent gel purification. The paper's processing steps were these. Gene usage analysis of CDR3 amino acid clonotypes relied on the roughly 60 TRBV and 13 to 15 TRBJ segments identified across samples. COPE and FqMerger were used to merge filtered high-quality paired reads into contigs. BLAST was used to align contigs to the IMGT TRBV, TRBD and TRBJ reference genes, and CDR3 was defined following IMGT. Clonotypes above 0.1% frequency were classified as highly expanded clones. Shannon entropy was used to measure repertoire diversity, and the Gini coefficient was used to measure V-J evenness. A clonotype was considered public if more than one individual shared it. The raw public data were reprocessed by TCRdb itself: fastp quality trimming at Q25, MiXCR clonotype calling, in-frame beta chains only. Rows with one shared CDR3 protein collapse into an entry with the most common genes and DNA. TCRdb's processing, not the authors' own work, is the source of the V and J calls. The sample table records roughly 420,000 distinct CDR3 sequences; 12% to 15% of these occur just once. Roughly 15% of the sample rests with the top ten.

The same data also contributed to another study, on T cells in Graves' hyperthyroidism and ophthalmopathy. According to the second study: A patient counted as having stable Graves' hyperthyroidism if no progression to ophthalmopathy occurred over 18 months of follow-up. Hyperthyroidism patients were newly diagnosed, had a disease duration of under 2 months, and were aged 18 to 65 years. Any patient with an uncontrolled infection, another autoimmune disease, pregnancy or lactation was excluded. Diagnoses relied on clinical symptoms, serum thyroxine and TRAb, thyroid ultrasound and orbital computed tomography. For the first round of RT-PCR on the TCR CDR3, the HTBI primer set was used together with the Qiagen OneStep RT-PCR kit. Most expanded thyroid clonotypes (frequency above 0.001) were also found in blood, which suggests that blood repertoires may mirror thyroid immune responses. A model built on a 13 V-J signature distinguished ophthalmopathy from stable hyperthyroidism, reaching 85% to 90% sensitivity and 81.08% specificity in cross-validation and 80%/75% in testing. In validation, progression to ophthalmopathy was predicted by the model with more than 65% sensitivity and around 75% specificity, a median of about 6 months before onset. A discovery cohort of about a hundred patients, roughly 45 with Graves' ophthalmopathy and approximately 60 with stable Graves' hyperthyroidism, was used to find distinguishing TCR V-J signatures. Prospective prediction of ophthalmopathy was tested in an independent validation cohort of 18 to 20 hyperthyroidism patients and approximately 17 patients who later progressed to ophthalmopathy. For training and testing, the 100 or so patients in the discovery cohort were randomly divided in a 7:3 ratio. The study also compared thyroid tissue and blood T-cell repertoires from roughly six Graves' hyperthyroidism patients. Following sampling, methimazole starting at 30 mg daily was given to hyperthyroidism patients, and high-dose intravenous methylprednisolone was given to ophthalmopathy patients. A second multiplex PCR round built the libraries, followed by size selection and purification. The libraries were sequenced on an Illumina HiSeq2000 using paired-end 100 bp reads. Raw data were processed with SOAPnuke, discarding reads with adapters, uncalled bases, mean Phred below 15, or no exact constant-primer or identifier match. COPE v1.2.5 was used to merge high-quality paired reads, and clonotypes were defined as unique nucleotide sequences. Clonotypes were aligned to IMGT TRBV, TRBD and TRBJ reference segments using MiTCR v1.1. The analysis included only V-J combinations with a frequency above 0.0001, which together covered around 99% of the repertoires. A TCS score was defined as the ratio of F50 (clonal expansion) to E x V (chaos), with BLOSUM62-based TCRdist applied between CDR3 peptides within each V-J. Welch's t-statistics and random forest reduced around 520 V-J features to 13, which were used in a naive Bayes classifier (R e1071). No statistical method was used to fix the sample size in advance, and group allocation was not hidden from the investigators. The paper describes TCR Vbeta CDR3 sequencing of more than 120 peripheral blood samples, made up of roughly 40 ophthalmopathy patients, some 76 hyperthyroidism patients and 17 progressor patients.

The chain is encoded by TRBV5-4 joined to TRBJ2-7, with no reliable assignment of the D segment. Sequenced material: peripheral blood mononuclear cells (PBMCs), taken at new diagnosis, from a patient treated with antithyroid drugs. The source is a woman aged 45-59 years with Graves disease. Donor details come from another sample of the same person, matched by shared clones. The DNA sequence follows: TGTGCCAGCAGCTTGGATCAGTTCTACGAGCAGTACTTC. This codes for CASSLDQFYEQYF.